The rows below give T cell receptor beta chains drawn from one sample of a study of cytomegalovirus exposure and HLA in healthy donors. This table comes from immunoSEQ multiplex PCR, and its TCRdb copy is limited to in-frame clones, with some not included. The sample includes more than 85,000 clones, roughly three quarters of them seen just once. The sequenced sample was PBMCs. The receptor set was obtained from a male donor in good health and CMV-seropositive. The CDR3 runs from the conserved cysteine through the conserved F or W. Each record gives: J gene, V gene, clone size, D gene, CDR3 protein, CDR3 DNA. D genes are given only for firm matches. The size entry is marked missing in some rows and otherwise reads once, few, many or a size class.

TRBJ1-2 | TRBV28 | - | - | CASTPPLGQPYGYTF | TGTGCCAGCACCCCACCCCTTGGACAGCCCTATGGCTACACCTTC
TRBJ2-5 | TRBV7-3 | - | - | CASSLNREETQYF | TGTGCCAGCAGCTTAAACAGGGAAGAGACCCAGTACTTC
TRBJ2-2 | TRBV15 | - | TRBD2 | CATRLAGGGGELFF | TGTGCCACCAGGCTAGCGGGAGGTGGCGGGGAGCTGTTTTTT
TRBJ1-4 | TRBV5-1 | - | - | CASSLGGSDNEKLFF | TGCGCCAGCAGCTTGGGGGGTAGCGATAATGAAAAACTGTTTTTT
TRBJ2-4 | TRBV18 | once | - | CASTRTGQILAKNIQYF | TGTGCCAGCACACGAACCGGACAGATCCTAGCCAAAAACATTCAGTACTTC
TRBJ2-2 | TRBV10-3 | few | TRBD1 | CAISDPSGGTFWDTGELFF | TGTGCCATCAGTGATCCCTCAGGGGGCACCTTTTGGGACACCGGGGAGCTGTTTTTT
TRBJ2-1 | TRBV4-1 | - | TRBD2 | CASSHPTSKVNEQFF | TGCGCCAGCAGCCACCCGACTAGCAAAGTGAATGAGCAGTTCTTC
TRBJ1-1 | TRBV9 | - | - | CASSPESGRGTEAFF | TGTGCCAGCAGCCCCGAGAGTGGCAGGGGCACTGAAGCTTTCTTT
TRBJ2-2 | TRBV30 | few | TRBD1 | CAWSPTGSTGELFF | TGTGCCTGGAGTCCGACAGGGAGTACCGGGGAGCTGTTTTTT
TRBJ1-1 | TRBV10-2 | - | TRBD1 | CASRDTRQGFTEAFF | TGCGCCAGCAGGGACACGAGACAGGGCTTCACTGAAGCTTTCTTT
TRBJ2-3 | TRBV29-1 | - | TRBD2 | CSVPVTSGVRTDTQYF | TGCAGCGTTCCCGTTACTAGCGGAGTACGCACAGATACGCAGTATTTT
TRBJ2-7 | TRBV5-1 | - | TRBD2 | CASSLGLAGGVPYEQYF | TGCGCCAGCAGCTTGGGGTTAGCGGGAGGGGTCCCCTACGAGCAGTACTTC
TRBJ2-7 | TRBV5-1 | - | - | CASSLGQRPYEQYF | TGCGCCAGCAGCTTGGGGCAGCGGCCCTACGAGCAGTACTTC
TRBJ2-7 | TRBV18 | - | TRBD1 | CASSLGQGTYEQYF | TGTGCCAGCTCACTAGGACAGGGCACCTACGAGCAGTACTTC
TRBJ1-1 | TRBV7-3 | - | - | CASSLTPNTEAFF | TGTGCCAGCAGCCTGACACCGAACACTGAAGCTTTCTTT
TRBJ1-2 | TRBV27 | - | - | CASSLFGEGTYGYTF | TGTGCCAGCAGTTTATTTGGGGAGGGTACCTATGGCTACACCTTC
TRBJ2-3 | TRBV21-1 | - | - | CASTRTGSTDTQYF | TGTGCCAGCACCCGGACAGGGAGCACAGATACGCAGTATTTT
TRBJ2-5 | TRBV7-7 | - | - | CASSLAGTVQETQYF | TGTGCTAGCAGCTTAGCCGGGACTGTCCAAGAGACCCAGTACTTC
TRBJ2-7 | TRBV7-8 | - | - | CASSLGGSLYEQYF | TGTGCCAGCAGCTTAGGCGGGTCCCTCTACGAGCAGTACTTC
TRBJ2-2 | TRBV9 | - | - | CASSVAVGAGELFF | TGTGCCAGCAGTGTAGCTGTCGGGGCCGGGGAGCTGTTTTTT
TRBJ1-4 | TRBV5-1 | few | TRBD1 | CASSLDRGTNEKLFF | TGCGCCAGCAGCCTGGACAGGGGGACTAATGAAAAACTGTTTTTT
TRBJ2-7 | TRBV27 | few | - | CASRPLPSTDPYYEQYF | TGTGCCAGCAGACCACTACCCTCGACAGACCCTTACTACGAGCAGTACTTC
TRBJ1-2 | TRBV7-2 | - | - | CASSPGRRDGYTF | TGTGCCAGCAGCCCGGGTCGGCGGGATGGCTACACCTTC
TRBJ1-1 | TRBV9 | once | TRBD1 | CASSTTGGGTEAFF | TGTGCCAGCAGCACCACAGGGGGCGGCACTGAAGCTTTCTTT
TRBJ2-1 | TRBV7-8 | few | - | CASSLASRPSSYNEQFF | TGTGCCAGCAGCCTCGCATCCCGTCCCAGCTCCTACAATGAGCAGTTCTTC
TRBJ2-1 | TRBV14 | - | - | CASSQLRTAAMNEQFF | TGTGCCAGCAGCCAACTACGGACAGCCGCAATGAATGAGCAGTTCTTC
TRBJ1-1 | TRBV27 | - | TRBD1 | CASSLIQGAPTEAFF | TGTGCCAGCAGTTTGATACAGGGGGCGCCCACTGAAGCTTTCTTT
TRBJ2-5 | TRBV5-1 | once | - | CASSTPPVQETQYF | TGCGCCAGCAGCACCCCGCCAGTTCAAGAGACCCAGTACTTC
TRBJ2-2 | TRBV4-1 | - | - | CASSHDIRWSGELFF | TGCGCCAGCAGCCACGATATCCGGTGGTCCGGGGAGCTGTTTTTT
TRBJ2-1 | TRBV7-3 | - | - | CASSLSSAFYNEQFF | TGTGCCAGCAGCCTGTCTAGCGCGTTTTACAATGAGCAGTTCTTC
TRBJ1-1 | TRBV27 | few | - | CASSLGLGTEAFF | TGTGCCAGCAGTTTGGGACTGGGCACTGAAGCTTTCTTT
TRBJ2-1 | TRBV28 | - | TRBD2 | CASRNEKGLAGGGEQFF | TGTGCCAGCAGAAATGAGAAGGGGCTAGCGGGAGGCGGTGAGCAGTTCTTC
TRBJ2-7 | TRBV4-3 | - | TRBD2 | CASSHYGLAGLYEQYF | TGCGCCAGCAGCCATTACGGACTAGCGGGTCTCTACGAGCAGTACTTC
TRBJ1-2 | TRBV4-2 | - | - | CASSQGGVREGYGYTF | TGTGCCAGCAGCCAGGGGGGGGTAAGGGAGGGCTATGGCTACACCTTC
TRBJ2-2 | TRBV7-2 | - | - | CASSLEASRTGELFF | TGTGCCAGCAGCTTAGAGGCTAGCAGGACCGGGGAGCTGTTTTTT
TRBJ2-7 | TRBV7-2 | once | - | CASSLAVGDSYEQYF | TGTGCCAGCAGCTTAGCGGTCGGGGACTCCTACGAGCAGTACTTC
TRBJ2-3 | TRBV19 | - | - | CASSIAGTDTQYF | TGTGCCAGTAGTATTGCGGGGACAGATACGCAGTATTTT
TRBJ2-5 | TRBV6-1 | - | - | CASSGLVQKETQYF | TGTGCCAGCAGTGGGCTCGTACAGAAAGAGACCCAGTACTTC
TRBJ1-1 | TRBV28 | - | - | CASIKGGGGNIEAFF | TGTGCCAGCATCAAAGGGGGGGGCGGGAACATTGAAGCTTTCTTT
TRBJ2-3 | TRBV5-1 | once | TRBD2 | CASSLATSGRTDTQYF | TGCGCCAGCAGCTTGGCCACTAGCGGGAGAACAGATACGCAGTATTTT
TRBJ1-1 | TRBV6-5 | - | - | CASKRGTEAFF | TGTGCCAGCAAGAGAGGGACTGAAGCTTTCTTT
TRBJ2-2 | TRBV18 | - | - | CASSPALNTGELFF | TGTGCCAGCTCACCGGCCCTGAACACCGGGGAGCTGTTTTTT
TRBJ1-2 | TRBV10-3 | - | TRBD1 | CAISGGQGGSYYGYTF | TGTGCCATCAGTGGGGGACAGGGTGGATCCTACTATGGCTACACCTTC
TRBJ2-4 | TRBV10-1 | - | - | CASMGHLAKNSQYF | TGCGCCAGCATGGGACACCTAGCCAAAAACAGTCAGTACTTC
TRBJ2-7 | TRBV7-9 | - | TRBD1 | CSSSLGGTGKYEQYF | TGTTCCAGCAGCTTAGGTGGGACAGGGAAGTACGAGCAGTACTTC
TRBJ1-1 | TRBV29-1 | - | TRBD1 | CSALGQPEIEAFF | TGCAGCGCATTGGGACAGCCGGAGATTGAAGCTTTCTTT
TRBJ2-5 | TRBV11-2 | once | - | CASSYTELEIQYF | TGTGCCAGCAGCTATACGGAGTTGGAGATCCAGTACTTC
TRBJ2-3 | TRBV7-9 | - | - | CASSRGDTQYF | TGTGCCAGCAGCCGAGGGGATACGCAGTATTTT
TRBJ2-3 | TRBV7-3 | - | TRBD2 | CASSLTGSGTYSTDTQYF | TGTGCCAGCAGCTTAACGGGTAGCGGGACGTATAGCACAGATACGCAGTATTTT
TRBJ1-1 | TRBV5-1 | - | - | CASSLWGRTTNTEAFF | TGCGCCAGCAGCTTGTGGGGGCGGACAACTAACACTGAAGCTTTCTTT
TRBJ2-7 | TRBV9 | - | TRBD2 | CASSVASRADGTSGYEQYF | TGTGCCAGCAGCGTAGCGTCGAGGGCTGATGGGACTAGCGGCTACGAGCAGTACTTC
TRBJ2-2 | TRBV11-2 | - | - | CASRPAGYTGELFF | TGTGCCAGCAGGCCTGCAGGGTACACCGGGGAGCTGTTTTTT
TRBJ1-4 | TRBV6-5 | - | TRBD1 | CASSSTQTGQLFF | TGTGCCAGCAGTTCCACGCAGACAGGGCAACTGTTTTTT
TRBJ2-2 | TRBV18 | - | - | CASSPPHGELFF | TGTGCCAGCTCACCCCCCCACGGGGAGCTGTTTTTT
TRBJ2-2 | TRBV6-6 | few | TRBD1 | CASRGGQGIGELFF | TGTGCCAGCAGGGGCGGACAGGGAATCGGGGAGCTGTTTTTT